This TCR beta chain was obtained from a study of T-cell memory formation after mild COVID-19. Study results and limitations: Several responding clones turned up in pre-infection memory, indicating that cross-reactive memory may have taken part.

TCRdb fed the 5' RACE reads into MiXCR, producing one record per CDR3 protein. The repertoire includes 300,000 to 400,000 distinct CDR3 sequences, approximately 29% of them detected once, and 13% sits in the top ten. This clonotype was observed a few times. Its antigen remains unknown. This CDR3 is 14 amino acids long. The V and J ends lost 6 bases and 0 bases respectively, with 13 bases between them. The V gene's germline CDR1 is SQVTM and CDR2 ANQGSEA. Material: PBMCs or a T cell subset sorted from them (not recorded which). The source of this sequence is an adult woman who had mild COVID-19 (a few samples of this study predate the infection). Cell type and time point are not known. This rearrangement joins TRBV29-1 to TRBJ2-3; no reliable D call. The CDR3 loop is CSVSLQSSTDTQYF. The CDR3 DNA sequence: TGCAGCGTATCGCTACAGTCTAGCACAGATACGCAGTATTTT.